This T cell receptor (beta chain) was retrieved from a study of cytotoxic CD8 clonotypes in ibrutinib-treated CLL. Study in general: Under twelve relapsed/refractory, approximately 15 treatment-naive; 17 IGHV unmutated. Complete response was seen in 2 patients and partial in some 24; roughly twelve progressed and about 14 stayed remitted after a median approximately 70 months. General study findings and limits: An increase in clonality occurred at ibrutinib response, followed by a return toward baseline at progression.

A remark on this clone: What it binds is not known.

Clones were read by immunoSEQ multiplex PCR, and TCRdb kept only the in-frame ones, dropping some. Among around 70,000 clones listed, over 80% were seen once. The V end lost 7 bases, the J end lost 7 bases, and 10 bases lay between the germline ends. CDR1 is MDHEN and CDR2 is SYDVKM in the germline V gene. The CDR3 has 11 amino acids. This sequence was found in a human donor with chronic lymphocytic leukemia. The genes are TRBV28 and TRBJ1-2; D remains ambiguous. The starting material was PBMCs, obtained after 24 months of ibrutinib treatment. The CDR3 DNA is TGTGCCAGCACTACTTTCGGTGGCTACACCTTC. This encodes CASTTFGGYTF.